The source of this T cell receptor (beta chain) is a study of blood T cells in healthy people across ages. CDR3 length: 14 residues. Trimming took 7 bases from V and 8 from J, leaving 18 bases between them. CDR1 is LGHNA, CDR2 YSLEER, per germline. Sample-barcoded 5' priming and a J-beta primer mix drove a second PCR of roughly 6 to 12 cycles. TCRdb re-derived calls from the 5' RACE reads in MiXCR, one entry per CDR3 protein. Found here are 1.5 million to 2 million distinct CDR3 sequences, more than 35% of them singletons; the top ten hold 20% to 25%. Concerning this clonotype: A read error may be the cause here, since a much bigger clone is one base away.

The sequence came from a human donor in good health. The source material was blood. The chain uses TRBV4-3 and TRBJ2-1, with a possible D match to TRBD2 (5 bases). The CDR3 DNA is TGCGCCAGCAACCCCGTAAGAGGGATCCATGAGCAGTTCTTC. This sequence encodes CASNPVRGIHEQFF.